Below, 8 T cell receptor beta chains from the same sample are listed, as sequenced in a study of shared clonotypes between healthy human individuals. Using immunoSEQ multiplex PCR, the repertoire was profiled, and TCRdb retains in-frame clones only, with some absent. There are 2 million to 2.5 million clones in the sample; 93% occur only once, and about 0.38% lies in the top ten. Sequenced: naive CD4+ T cells from PBMCs. The subset here: CD45RA+ positively selected. The receptors were sampled from a man between 18 and 29 years old in good health. Some clones in this sample may be carry-over from other donors' samples.

The sample holds one count of this clone. The rearrangement joins TRBV15 to TRBJ1-1; 8 nucleotides align to TRBD1. V trimming: 3 bases; J trimming: 6 bases; junction bases outside the gene matches: 6. The CDR3 is 14 residues long. Per the germline V gene, CDR1 is LNHNV and CDR2 is YYDKDF (reference sequence). As DNA, the CDR3 is TGTGCCACCAGCAGGAGGACAGGGATCGCTGAAGCTTTCTTT. This translates into CATSRRTGIAEAFF.

The rearrangement links TRBV28 to TRBJ2-5, with 7 bases aligning to TRBD1. With the DNA end fitting TRBJ2-7 better, the J assignment may be wrong. CDR3 length: 16 residues. Germline V gives CDR1 MDHEN, CDR2 SYDVKM. The CDR3 region is CASRRPPGTVAYEQYF. The CDR3 region has the DNA TGTGCCAGCAGACGACCGCCCGGGACAGTTGCCTACGAGCAGTACTTC.

This clone was observed a few times. V is TRBV28 and J is TRBJ2-7; 7 nucleotides line up with TRBD2. Germline values: CDR1 MDHEN, CDR2 SYDVKM. The CDR3 runs 15 residues. The V and J ends lost 4 bases and 0 bases, in that order; junction bases with no gene match: 6. The CDR3 DNA is TGTGCCAGCAGTTCCGCTAGCGGCAGCTCCTACGAGCAGTACTTC. Amino acid sequence: CASSSASGSSYEQYF.

This chain joins TRBV10-3 and TRBJ1-5; no definite D call. CDR1 is ENHRY and CDR2 is SYGVKD in the germline V gene. CDR3 length equals 13 residues. Trimming left V 6 bases short and J 8 bases short, with 14 bases between. CDR3 loop: CAIRSGPGEPQHF. The CDR3 nucleotides read TGTGCCATCAGGTCAGGCCCTGGGGAGCCCCAGCATTTT.

The chain recombines TRBV7-2 with TRBJ1-5; perhaps TRBD1 as D (5 bases). Germline V gene lookup returns CDR1 SGHTA and CDR2 FQGNSA. Trimming took off 1 base at V and 9 bases at J, with 13 bases between the two ends. The CDR3 is 14 residues long. The DNA of the CDR3 is TGTGCCAGCAGCTTAGACCCCACGGGGGGGCCCCAGCATTTT. Translated: CASSLDPTGGPQHF.

The V and J genes are TRBV23-1 and TRBJ2-4, with D uncertain. TRBV23-1 is given ORF status, its function remaining uncertain. This CDR3 comprises 16 residues. Trimming removed 0 bases from V and 0 bases from J, with 9 bases in between. The CDR3 DNA reads as TGCGCCAGCAGTCAATCTAGGGCTGTAGCCAAAAACATTCAGTACTTC. It is translated as CASSQSRAVAKNIQYF.

The CDR3 loop is CASSSIDLDRPVSGNTIYF. CDR3 nucleotides: TGTGCCAGCAGCTCCATCGACCTTGACAGGCCTGTCTCTGGAAACACCATATATTTT. The chain links TRBV7-6 to TRBJ1-3; a weak D match, TRBD1 (6 bases). CDR1 SGHVS and CDR2 FNYEAQ come from the germline V gene. This CDR3 contains 19 residues. The V gene lost 4 bases and the J gene lost 0 bases, with 22 bases spanning the gap.

This rearrangement joins TRBV27 to TRBJ1-2, with 9 bases matching TRBD1. Trimming cost V 6 bases and J 6 bases; bases outside gene matches: 8. CDR3 length: 14 amino acids. Germline lookup yields CDR1 MNHEY and CDR2 SMNVEV (reference sequence). The CDR3: CASRPGQGRNGYTF. The CDR3 DNA reads as TGTGCCAGCAGACCCGGACAGGGGAGGAATGGCTACACCTTC.